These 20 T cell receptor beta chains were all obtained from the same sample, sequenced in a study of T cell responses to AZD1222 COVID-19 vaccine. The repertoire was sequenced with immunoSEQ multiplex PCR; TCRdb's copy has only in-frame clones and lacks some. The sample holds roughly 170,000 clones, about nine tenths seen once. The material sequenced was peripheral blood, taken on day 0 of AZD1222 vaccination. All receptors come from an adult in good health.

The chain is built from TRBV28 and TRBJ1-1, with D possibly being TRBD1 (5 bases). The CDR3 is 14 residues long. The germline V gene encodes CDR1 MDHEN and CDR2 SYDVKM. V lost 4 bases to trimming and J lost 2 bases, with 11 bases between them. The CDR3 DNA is TGTGCCAGCAGTTCCTGGGGGGGAAACACTGAAGCTTTCTTT. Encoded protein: CASSSWGGNTEAFF.

The CDR3 DNA sequence: TGTGCCAGCAGGCAGACTTACACCGGGGAGCTGTTTTTT. Residues: CASRQTYTGELFF. V usage is TRBV12-3 or TRBV12-4 and J usage is TRBJ2-2; D gene ambiguous. CDR3 length: 13 residues. Between the trimmed V and J ends, which lost 6 bases and 3 bases, there was a span of 8 bases.

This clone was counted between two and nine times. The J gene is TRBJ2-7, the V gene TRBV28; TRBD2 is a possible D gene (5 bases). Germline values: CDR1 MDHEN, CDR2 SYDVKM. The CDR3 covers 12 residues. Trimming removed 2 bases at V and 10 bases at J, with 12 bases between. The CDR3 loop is CASSLPLGFQYF. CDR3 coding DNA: TGTGCCAGCAGTTTACCACTAGGATTCCAGTACTTC.

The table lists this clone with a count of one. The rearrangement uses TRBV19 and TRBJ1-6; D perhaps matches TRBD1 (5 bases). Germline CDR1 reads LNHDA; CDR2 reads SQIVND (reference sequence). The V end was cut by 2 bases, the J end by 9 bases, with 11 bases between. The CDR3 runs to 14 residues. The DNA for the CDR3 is TGTGCCAGTAGTATATCAGGACACCTTTCACCCCTCCACTTT. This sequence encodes CASSISGHLSPLHF.

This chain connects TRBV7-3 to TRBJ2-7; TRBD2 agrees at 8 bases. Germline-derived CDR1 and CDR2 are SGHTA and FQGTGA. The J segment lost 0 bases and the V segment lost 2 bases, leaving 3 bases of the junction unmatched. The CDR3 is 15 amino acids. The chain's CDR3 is CASSLQSGSSYEQYF. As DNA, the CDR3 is TGTGCCAGCAGCTTACAAAGCGGGAGCTCCTACGAGCAGTACTTC. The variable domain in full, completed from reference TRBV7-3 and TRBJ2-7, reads GAGVSQTPSNKVTEKGKYVELRCDPISGHTALYWYRQSLGQGPEFLIYFQGTGAADDSGLPNDRFFAVRPEGSVSTLKIQRTERGDSAVYLCASSLQSGSSYEQYFGPGTRLTVT.

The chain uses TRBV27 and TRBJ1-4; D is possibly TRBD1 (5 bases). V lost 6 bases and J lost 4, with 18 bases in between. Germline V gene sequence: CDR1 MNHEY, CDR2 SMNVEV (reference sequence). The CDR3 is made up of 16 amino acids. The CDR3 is CASSRTRTRSNEKLFF. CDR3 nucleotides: TGTGCCAGCAGCCGAACCCGGACACGAAGTAATGAAAAACTGTTTTTT.

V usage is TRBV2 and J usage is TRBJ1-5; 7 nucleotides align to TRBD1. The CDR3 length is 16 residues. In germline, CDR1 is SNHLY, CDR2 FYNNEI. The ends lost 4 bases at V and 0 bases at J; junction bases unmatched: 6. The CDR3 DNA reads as TGTGCCAGCAGTGTGACAGGGATAGGTAGCAATCAGCCCCAGCATTTT. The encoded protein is CASSVTGIGSNQPQHF.

This CDR3 is CASSYGSGILSYEQYF. The CDR3 DNA reads TGCGCCAGCAGCTACGGAAGCGGGATACTCTCCTACGAGCAGTACTTC. The chain employs TRBV5-1 and TRBJ2-7, with TRBD2 identical over 7 bases. Per the germline V gene, CDR1 is SGHRS and CDR2 is YFSETQ. The V segment lost 3 bases and the J segment 0 bases; nucleotides outside the gene matches: 9. This CDR3 region has 16 residues.

In nucleotides, the CDR3 is TGTGCCAGCAGCCAGGCTACCGGGACTAGCGGGAGGGCCGGCACAGATACGCAGTATTTT. Encoded protein: CASSQATGTSGRAGTDTQYF. V is TRBV3-1 (or the pseudogene TRBV3-2) and J is TRBJ2-3; 16 bases fit TRBD2. J lost 1 base, V lost 3 bases, and 10 bases had no gene match. Germline V lookup: CDR1 LGHDT, CDR2 YNNKEL (reference sequence). The CDR3 loop spans 20 amino acids.

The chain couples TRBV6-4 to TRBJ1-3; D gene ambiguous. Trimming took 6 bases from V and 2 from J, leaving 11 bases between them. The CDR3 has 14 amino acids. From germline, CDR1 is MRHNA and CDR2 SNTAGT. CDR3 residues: CASSPEAAGNTIYF. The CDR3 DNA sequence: TGTGCCAGCAGCCCCGAGGCGGCTGGAAACACCATATATTTT.

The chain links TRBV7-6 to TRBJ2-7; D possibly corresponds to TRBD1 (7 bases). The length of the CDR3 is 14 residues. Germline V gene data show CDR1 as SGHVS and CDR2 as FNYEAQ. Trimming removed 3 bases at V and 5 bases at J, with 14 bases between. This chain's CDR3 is CASSLTGTHDEQYF. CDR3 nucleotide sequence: TGTGCCAGCAGCTTGACAGGGACTCATGACGAGCAGTACTTC.

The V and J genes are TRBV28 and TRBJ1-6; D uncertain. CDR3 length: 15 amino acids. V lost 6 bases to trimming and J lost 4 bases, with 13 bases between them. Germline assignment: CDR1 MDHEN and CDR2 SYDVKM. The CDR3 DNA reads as TGTGCCAGCAGACTTTTTCGGGGTTATAATTCACCCCTCCACTTT. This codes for CASRLFRGYNSPLHF.

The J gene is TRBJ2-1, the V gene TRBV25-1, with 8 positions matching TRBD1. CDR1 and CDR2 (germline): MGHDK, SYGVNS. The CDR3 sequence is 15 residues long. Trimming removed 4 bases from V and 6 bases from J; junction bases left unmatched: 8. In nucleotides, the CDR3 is TGTGCCAGCAGTGGACCGGGACAGGTTCTCAATGAGCAGTTCTTC. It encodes CASSGPGQVLNEQFF.

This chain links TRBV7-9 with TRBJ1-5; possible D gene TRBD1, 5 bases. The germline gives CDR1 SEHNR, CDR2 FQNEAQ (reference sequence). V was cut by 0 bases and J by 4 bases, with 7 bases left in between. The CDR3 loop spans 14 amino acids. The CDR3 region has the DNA TGTGCCAGCAGCTTAGCGGAGGGGAATCAGCCCCAGCATTTT. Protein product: CASSLAEGNQPQHF.

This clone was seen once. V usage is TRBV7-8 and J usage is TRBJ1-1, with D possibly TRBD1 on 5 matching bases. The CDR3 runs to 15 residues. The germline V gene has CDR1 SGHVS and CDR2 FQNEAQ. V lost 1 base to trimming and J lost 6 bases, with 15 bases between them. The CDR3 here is CASSLERQGNPEAFF. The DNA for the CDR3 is TGTGCCAGCAGCTTAGAAAGGCAGGGTAATCCTGAAGCTTTCTTT. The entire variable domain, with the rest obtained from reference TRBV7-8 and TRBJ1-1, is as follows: GAGVSQSPRYKVAKRGQDVALRCDPISGHVSLFWYQQALGQGPEFLTYFQNEAQLDKSGLPSDRFFAERPEGSVSTLKIQRTQQEDSAVYLCASSLERQGNPEAFFGQGTRLTVV.

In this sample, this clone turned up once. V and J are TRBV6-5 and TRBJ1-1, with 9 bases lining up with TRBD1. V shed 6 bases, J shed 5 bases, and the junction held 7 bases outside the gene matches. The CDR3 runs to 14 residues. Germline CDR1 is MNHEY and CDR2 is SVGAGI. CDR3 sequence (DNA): TGTGCCAGCAGAACGACAGGGGGAGGGACTGAAGCTTTCTTT. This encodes CASRTTGGGTEAFF.

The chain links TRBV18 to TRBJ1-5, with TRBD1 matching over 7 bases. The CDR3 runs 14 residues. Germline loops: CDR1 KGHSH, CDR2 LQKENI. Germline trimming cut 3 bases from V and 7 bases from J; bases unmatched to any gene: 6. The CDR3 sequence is CASSPGTAPQPQHF. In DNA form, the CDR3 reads TGTGCCAGCTCACCTGGGACAGCACCCCAGCCCCAGCATTTT.

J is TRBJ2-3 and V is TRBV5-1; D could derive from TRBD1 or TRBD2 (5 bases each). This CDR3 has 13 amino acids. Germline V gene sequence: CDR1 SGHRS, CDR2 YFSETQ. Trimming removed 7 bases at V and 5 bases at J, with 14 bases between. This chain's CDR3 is CASGDGAGDTQYF. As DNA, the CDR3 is TGCGCCAGCGGGGACGGGGCTGGAGATACGCAGTATTTT.

The CDR3, as DNA: TGTGCCAGCAGCCAAGATCTGGTCCCTGAAGCTTTCTTT. It is translated as CASSQDLVPEAFF. The V call is TRBV4-2, the J call TRBJ1-1; D is unclear. Trimming removed 0 bases at V and 6 bases at J, with 8 bases between. This CDR3 region has 13 residues. The germline V gene has CDR1 LGHNA and CDR2 YNFKEQ.

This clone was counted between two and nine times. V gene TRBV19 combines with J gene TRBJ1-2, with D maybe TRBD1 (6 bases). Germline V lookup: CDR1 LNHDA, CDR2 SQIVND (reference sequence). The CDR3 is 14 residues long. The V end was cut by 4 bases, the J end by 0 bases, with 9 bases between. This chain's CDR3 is CASSTGTTNYGYTF. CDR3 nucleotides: TGTGCCAGTAGTACCGGGACAACTAACTATGGCTACACCTTC.